The rows below give T cell receptor beta chains drawn from one sample of a study of regulatory T cells in long-lasting Graves disease. One entry per CDR3 protein, called by TCRdb with MiXCR from the multiplex PCR reads. The table shows almost 350,000 distinct CDR3 sequences, with roughly a fifth occurring only once. The sample consisted of peripheral blood mononuclear cells (PBMCs), taken when the disease was refractory, from a patient treated with antithyroid drugs. Receptors were obtained from a female donor with Graves disease. Each CDR3 is given with its conserved first and last residue. A D gene is named only where the DNA matches it firmly. Only part of the rows carry a size: once, few, many, or a class if the clone is expanded.

CDR3nt: TGTGCCACCGCGCAACTCGGCGGAAACACCATATATTTT; CDR3aa: CATAQLGGNTIYF; d_gene: .; v_gene: TRBV19; len: 13; abundance: .; j_gene: TRBJ1-3
CDR3nt: TGTGCCAGCAGACAGGCCAATCAGCCCCAGCATTTT; CDR3aa: CASRQANQPQHF; d_gene: .; v_gene: TRBV2; len: 12; abundance: many; j_gene: TRBJ1-5
CDR3nt: TGTGCCAGCAGCGAAAGAGGGACAGGGCACACTGAAGCTTTCTTT; CDR3aa: CASSERGTGHTEAFF; d_gene: TRBD1; v_gene: TRBV3-1; len: 15; abundance: .; j_gene: TRBJ1-1
CDR3nt: TGTGCCAGCAGTTTCGGGACTACAGTGAACACTGAAGCTTTCTTT; CDR3aa: CASSFGTTVNTEAFF; d_gene: .; v_gene: TRBV27; len: 15; abundance: many; j_gene: TRBJ1-1
CDR3nt: TGTGCCAGCAGCTTGGGCACAACCGGGGCTCGCACCGGGGAGCTGTTTTTT; CDR3aa: CASSLGTTGARTGELFF; d_gene: .; v_gene: TRBV7-8; len: 17; abundance: .; j_gene: TRBJ2-2
CDR3nt: TGCGCCAGCAGACCAATCACAGGTAGCAGAACCGGGGAGCTGTTTTTT; CDR3aa: CASRPITGSRTGELFF; d_gene: .; v_gene: TRBV4-1; len: 16; abundance: .; j_gene: TRBJ2-2
CDR3nt: TGTGCCAGCTCACCGGGTCCGTCCACGGTAAATCAGCCCCAGCATTTT; CDR3aa: CASSPGPSTVNQPQHF; d_gene: .; v_gene: TRBV18; len: 16; abundance: .; j_gene: TRBJ1-5
CDR3nt: TGTGCCAGCAGTGATTCCGTAGCCCCCACCGGGGAGCTGTTTTTT; CDR3aa: CASSDSVAPTGELFF; d_gene: .; v_gene: TRBV25-1; len: 15; abundance: .; j_gene: TRBJ2-2
CDR3nt: TGTGCCAGCAGCGCAGGGCTCAGCTCCTACGAGCAGTACTTC; CDR3aa: CASSAGLSSYEQYF; d_gene: .; v_gene: TRBV6-1; len: 14; abundance: .; j_gene: TRBJ2-7
CDR3nt: TGTGCCAGACCGGGACAGGGGAATTCACCCCTCCACTTT; CDR3aa: CARPGQGNSPLHF; d_gene: TRBD1; v_gene: TRBV19; len: 13; abundance: few; j_gene: TRBJ1-6
CDR3nt: TGTGCCAGCAGTTACCGGACAGGGGCGAACACTGAAGCTTTCTTT; CDR3aa: CASSYRTGANTEAFF; d_gene: TRBD1; v_gene: TRBV6-2/TRBV6-3; len: 15; abundance: many; j_gene: TRBJ1-1
CDR3nt: TGCGCCAGCAGCTCCGGGACAGGTGCCTCGGAGACCCAGTACTTC; CDR3aa: CASSSGTGASETQYF; d_gene: TRBD1; v_gene: TRBV5-1; len: 15; abundance: few; j_gene: TRBJ2-5
CDR3nt: TGTGCCAGCAGCCCTCGGACTAGTTGGACAGATACGCAGTATTTT; CDR3aa: CASSPRTSWTDTQYF; d_gene: TRBD2; v_gene: TRBV11-2; len: 15; abundance: many; j_gene: TRBJ2-3
CDR3nt: TGTGCCAGCAGTCCCTGGGACAGGGACGGCTACACCTTC; CDR3aa: CASSPWDRDGYTF; d_gene: TRBD1; v_gene: TRBV12-3/TRBV12-4; len: 13; abundance: many; j_gene: TRBJ1-2
CDR3nt: TGTGCCAGTAGGACCGGTGGGGACAATCAGCCCCAGCATTTT; CDR3aa: CASRTGGDNQPQHF; d_gene: .; v_gene: TRBV19; len: 14; abundance: few; j_gene: TRBJ1-5
CDR3nt: TGCGCCAGCAGCCACGCGGACAGGGGGCACGAGCAGTACTTC; CDR3aa: CASSHADRGHEQYF; d_gene: TRBD1; v_gene: TRBV4-1; len: 14; abundance: .; j_gene: TRBJ2-7
CDR3nt: TGCGCCAGCAGCTCGGTCGCGGGGCTGAACACCGGGGAGCTGTTTTTT; CDR3aa: CASSSVAGLNTGELFF; d_gene: .; v_gene: TRBV5-1; len: 16; abundance: many; j_gene: TRBJ2-2